Listed below are T cell receptor beta chains from one sample, sequenced in a study of molecular identifiers for immune sequencing clone quantification. TCRdb re-analysed the PCR reads in MiXCR, keeping a single row per CDR3 protein. The sample includes 550,000 to 750,000 distinct CDR3 sequences, less than 20% of them seen just once. The sequencing sample was made of naive CD8+ T cells from blood, with Jurkat cell RNA spiked in. The receptors come from a human donor in good health. Some libraries in this study had Jurkat cell RNA spiked in. Each CDR3 is given with its conserved first and last residue. D genes are given only for firm matches. Size tells how often a clone was seen (once, few, many) or the class of an expanded clone, and some rows leave it out.

TRBV5-6,TRBD1,TRBJ2-1,many,CASSTTGTVYNEQFF,TGTGCCAGCAGCACCACCGGGACAGTCTACAATGAGCAGTTCTTC
TRBV6-6,.,TRBJ2-5,many,CASSYSSSAGGTQYF,TGTGCCAGCAGTTACTCTTCTTCGGCCGGGGGGACCCAGTACTTC
TRBV7-2,TRBD1,TRBJ1-1,many,CASSPKMRGPAFF,TGTGCCAGCAGCCCAAAGATGAGGGGGCCAGCTTTCTTT
TRBV19,.,TRBJ1-5,.,CASKLNSNQPQHF,TGTGCCAGCAAGTTGAATAGCAATCAGCCCCAGCATTTT
TRBV27,.,TRBJ2-3,many,CASSQTLISTDTQYF,TGTGCCAGCAGTCAAACCCTGATTTCGACAGATACGCAGTATTTT
TRBV29-1,.,TRBJ2-7,many,CSDDREVRYEQYF,TGCAGCGACGACAGGGAGGTTCGCTACGAGCAGTACTTC
TRBV28,TRBD2,TRBJ2-5,many,CASSFLAGAGETQYF,TGTGCCAGCAGTTTCCTAGCGGGAGCCGGAGAGACCCAGTACTTC
TRBV3-1,.,TRBJ2-7,few,CASSQAISGFYEQYF,TGTGCCAGCAGCCAAGCGATCTCCGGATTCTACGAGCAGTACTTC
TRBV6-5,.,TRBJ2-1,once,CASSLLKYYEQFF,TGTGCCAGCAGTTTGCTGAAGTACTACGAGCAGTTCTTC
TRBV5-4,.,TRBJ1-2,many,CASSLETGYGYTF,TGTGCCAGCAGCTTGGAGACAGGCTATGGCTACACCTTC
TRBV7-7,.,TRBJ2-5,many,CASSLLEQETQYF,TGTGCCAGCAGCTTACTCGAGCAAGAGACCCAGTACTTC
TRBV20-1,TRBD1,TRBJ2-7,.,CSARALQGAGYEQYF,TGCAGTGCTAGAGCGCTACAGGGGGCTGGGTACGAGCAGTACTTC
TRBV5-1,.,TRBJ2-3,many,CASSSGGEDTQYF,TGCGCCAGCAGCTCCGGTGGGGAAGATACGCAGTATTTT
TRBV27,.,TRBJ1-1,many,CASSFLGTPLAVAEAFF,TGTGCCAGCAGTTTCTTGGGGACACCCTTAGCTGTCGCTGAAGCTTTCTTT
TRBV20-1,TRBD1,TRBJ2-5,many,CSARDQDRYQETQYF,TGCAGTGCTAGAGATCAGGACAGGTACCAAGAGACCCAGTACTTC
TRBV28,.,TRBJ1-1,many,CASSQGEVTEAFF,TGTGCCAGCAGCCAGGGTGAGGTTACTGAAGCTTTCTTT
TRBV9,.,TRBJ2-3,few,CASSAPRGTQYF,TGTGCCAGCAGCGCCCCCCGGGGTACGCAGTATTTT
TRBV5-3,.,TRBJ1-5,.,CASSLWGASELNQPQHF,TGTGCCAGCAGCTTGTGGGGGGCGTCGGAGTTGAATCAGCCCCAGCATTTT
TRBV5-4,.,TRBJ2-3,many,CASRGWSSTDTQYF,TGTGCCAGCAGGGGATGGTCTAGCACAGATACGCAGTATTTT
TRBV27,TRBD1,TRBJ2-7,many,CASSYLTGNSYEQYF,TGTGCCAGCAGTTACTTGACAGGGAACTCCTACGAGCAGTACTTC